Listed below are T cell receptor beta chains from one sample, sequenced in a study of PD-1 and CTLA-4 blockade in melanoma. Only in-frame clones appear in the TCRdb table, and some are missing; sequencing was by immunoSEQ multiplex PCR. The sample shows 25,000 to 35,000 clones, approximately 91% of them seen only once. The sequences come from CD8+ T cells from peripheral blood, collected before anti-PD-1 treatment. These receptors originate from a human donor with melanoma. The CDR3 runs from the conserved cysteine through the conserved F or W. D genes are given only for firm matches. Only some rows state a clone size, as once, few, many or a class for expanded clones.

v_gene	abundance	d_gene	j_gene	CDR3aa	CDR3nt
TRBV7-9	NA	NA	TRBJ1-2	CASSPLGVYYTF	TGTGCCAGCAGCCCTCTAGGAGTTTACTACACCTTC
TRBV3-1/TRBV3-2	NA	NA	TRBJ2-3	CASSQGTTSTDTQYF	TGTGCCAGCAGCCAAGGGACTACTAGCACAGATACGCAGTATTTT
TRBV19	NA	NA	TRBJ1-5	CASTEQLYSNQPQHF	TGTGCCAGTACGGAACAGCTATATAGCAATCAGCCCCAGCATTTT
TRBV30	few	TRBD1	TRBJ1-5	CAWAPGQGIQPQHF	TGTGCCTGGGCGCCGGGACAGGGTATCCAGCCCCAGCATTTT
TRBV7-8	once	NA	TRBJ2-7	CASSLLTGTSEQYF	TGTGCCAGCAGCTTATTAACGGGTACCTCCGAGCAGTACTTC
TRBV9	NA	TRBD1	TRBJ2-7	CASSVDGTGSSYEQYF	TGTGCCAGCAGCGTAGATGGGACAGGGAGCTCCTACGAGCAGTACTTC
TRBV2	NA	NA	TRBJ2-1	CASSDAVWNEQFF	TGTGCCAGCAGTGATGCGGTCTGGAATGAGCAGTTCTTC
TRBV28	NA	TRBD2	TRBJ2-5	CASRGTAAGGAETQYF	TGTGCCAGCAGGGGGACGGCGGCGGGAGGTGCGGAGACCCAGTACTTC
TRBV6-1	NA	TRBD1	TRBJ1-5	CASSEADRGPDQPQHF	TGTGCCAGCAGTGAAGCAGACAGGGGGCCCGATCAGCCCCAGCATTTT
TRBV29-1	NA	NA	TRBJ2-2	CSGIGRGELFF	TGCAGCGGAATCGGGAGAGGGGAGCTGTTTTTT
TRBV28	NA	NA	TRBJ2-1	CASTPLTGAANEQFF	TGTGCCAGCACCCCCCTTACGGGAGCGGCCAATGAGCAGTTCTTC
TRBV7-2	NA	TRBD2	TRBJ2-7	CASSFYSGGYTYEQYF	TGTGCCAGCAGCTTCTATAGCGGGGGGTACACCTACGAGCAGTACTTC
TRBV12-3/TRBV12-4	NA	NA	TRBJ1-1	CASSFWGTEAFF	TGTGCCAGCAGTTTCTGGGGCACTGAAGCTTTCTTT
TRBV27	NA	TRBD1	TRBJ2-5	CASSSDRGETQYF	TGTGCCAGCAGTTCCGACAGGGGGGAGACCCAGTACTTC
TRBV7-9	NA	NA	TRBJ2-1	CASSLRSGYEQFF	TGTGCCAGCAGCCTCCGCAGTGGCTATGAGCAGTTCTTC
TRBV30	NA	NA	TRBJ1-6	CAWTAISPLHF	TGTGCCTGGACAGCAATTAGCCCCCTCCACTTT
TRBV7-6	NA	NA	TRBJ1-6	CASSSQGGSPLHF	TGTGCCAGCAGCTCCCAGGGTGGGTCACCCCTCCACTTT
TRBV28	NA	TRBD1	TRBJ1-4	CASLRGLRGEKLFF	TGTGCCAGCCTCAGGGGGCTAAGGGGTGAAAAACTGTTTTTT
TRBV19	NA	NA	TRBJ1-2	CASSIVSSLGDGYTF	TGTGCCAGTAGTATAGTATCCAGCCTGGGCGATGGCTACACCTTC